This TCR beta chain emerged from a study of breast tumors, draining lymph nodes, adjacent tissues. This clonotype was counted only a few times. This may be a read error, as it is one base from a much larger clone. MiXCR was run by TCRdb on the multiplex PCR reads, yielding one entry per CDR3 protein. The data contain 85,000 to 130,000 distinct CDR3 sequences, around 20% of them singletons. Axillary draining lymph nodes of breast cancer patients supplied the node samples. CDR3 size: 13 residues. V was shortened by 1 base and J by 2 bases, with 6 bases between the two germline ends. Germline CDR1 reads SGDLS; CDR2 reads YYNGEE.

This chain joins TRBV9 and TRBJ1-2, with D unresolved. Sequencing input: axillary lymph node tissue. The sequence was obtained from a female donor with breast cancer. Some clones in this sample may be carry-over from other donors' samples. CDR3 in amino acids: CASSVHGNYGYTF. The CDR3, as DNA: TGTGCCAGCAGCGTACACGGAAACTATGGCTACACCTTC.